One sample yielded the 23 T cell receptor beta chains listed below, sequenced in a study of T cell responses to AZD1222 COVID-19 vaccine. Produced via immunoSEQ multiplex PCR; TCRdb's table is partial and in-frame only. The sample includes approximately 50,000 clones, approximately 86% of them seen just once. The sequencing here drew on peripheral blood, taken 28 days after the second AZD1222 dose. These receptors came from an adult who received the AZD1222 COVID-19 vaccine.

This chain links TRBV13 with TRBJ1-1; no clear D. The CDR3 is 12 residues long. V was clipped by 0 bases and J by 5 bases, with 4 bases between them. Germline-derived CDR1 and CDR2 are PRHDT and FYEKMQ (reference sequence). CDR3 coding DNA: TGTGCCAGCAGCTTAGGGGTTACTGAAGCTTTCTTT. This translates into CASSLGVTEAFF.

This clone was picked up one time. The rearrangement joins TRBV18 to TRBJ2-5; perhaps TRBD1 as D (6 bases). Per the germline V gene, CDR1 is KGHSH and CDR2 is LQKENI. V shed 3 bases and J shed 2 bases, with 10 bases lying between them. The CDR3 sequence is 14 residues long. CDR3 nucleotides: TGTGCCAGCTCACCCTTCGGACAGCAAGAGACCCAGTACTTC. It is translated as CASSPFGQQETQYF.

The J gene is TRBJ1-2, the V gene TRBV19; D not resolved. Germline V gene data show CDR1 as LNHDA and CDR2 as SQIVND (reference sequence). Trimming pared 8 bases from V and 2 bases from J, leaving 18 bases between. CDR3 length: 15 amino acids. Here the CDR3 DNA reads TGTGCCAGTGCACCGGACTTTCGGTCCAACTATGGCTACACCTTC. Translating gives CASAPDFRSNYGYTF.

The CDR3 DNA reads as TGTGCCAGCAGACGCTCTAGCGGGGCCGGGGAGCTGTTTTTT. This translates into CASRRSSGAGELFF. The chain carries TRBV28 and TRBJ2-2, with 9 nucleotides matching TRBD2. Germline assignment: CDR1 MDHEN and CDR2 SYDVKM. V lost 6 bases and J lost 6; bases outside the gene matches: 5. CDR3 length equals 14 residues.

The rearrangement uses TRBV12-5 and TRBJ2-1; no clear D. The V gene lost 1 base and the J gene lost 8 bases, with 9 bases spanning the gap. From germline, CDR1 is LGHNT and CDR2 FRNRAP. CDR3 length: 13 residues. CDR3 bases: TGTGCTAGTGGTTTGGGGCTAGGCTATGAGCAGTTCTTC. This sequence encodes CASGLGLGYEQFF. Looking up the rest from reference TRBV12-5 and TRBJ2-1 gives the full variable domain: DARVTQTPRHKVTEMGQEVTMRCQPILGHNTVFWYRQTMMQGLELLAYFRNRAPLDDSGMPKDRFSAEMPDATLATLKIQPSEPRDSAVYFCASGLGLGYEQFFGPGTRLTVL.

The rearrangement links TRBV7-2 to TRBJ2-5; 13 bases agree with TRBD2. Germline V CDR1 and CDR2: SGHTA, FQGNSA. V trimming: 1 base; J trimming: 5 bases; junction bases outside the gene matches: 7. This CDR3 has 17 amino acids. CDR3 sequence reads: CASSLVGTSGIRETQYF. The CDR3 nucleotides are TGTGCCAGCAGCTTAGTGGGGACTAGCGGGATACGGGAGACCCAGTACTTC. Supplemented by reference TRBV7-2 and TRBJ2-5, the full variable domain reads GAGVSQSPSNKVTEKGKDVELRCDPISGHTALYWYRQSLGQGLEFLIYFQGNSAPDKSGLPSDRFSAERTGGSVSTLTIQRTQQEDSAVYLCASSLVGTSGIRETQYFGPGTRLLVL.

The V gene is TRBV5-1, the J gene TRBJ1-1, with TRBD1 identical over 8 bases. The junction had 11 bases not matched to a gene; V was cut back by 4 bases and J by 6 bases. CDR3 size: 15 residues. CDR1 and CDR2 from the germline V gene are SGHRS and YFSETQ. CDR3 in DNA: TGCGCCAGCAGCCCACAAGGACAGGGCTCGTCTGAAGCTTTCTTT. Translating gives CASSPQGQGSSEAFF. Complete variable domain (other parts from reference TRBV5-1 and TRBJ1-1): KAGVTQTPRYLIKTRGQQVTLSCSPISGHRSVSWYQQTPGQGLQFLFEYFSETQRNKGNFPGRFSGRQFSNSRSEMNVSTLELGDSALYLCASSPQGQGSSEAFFGQGTRLTVV.

V is TRBV9 and J is TRBJ1-3, with unresolved D. The CDR3 contains 14 residues. Trimming cost V 0 bases and J 8 bases, with 12 bases left between them. CDR1 and CDR2 (germline): SGDLS, YYNGEE. CDR3 sequence: CASSVGGAFDTIYF. As DNA, the CDR3 is TGTGCCAGCAGCGTAGGGGGAGCTTTTGACACCATATATTTT. Filled out from reference TRBV9 and TRBJ1-3, the complete variable domain reads DSGVTQTPKHLITATGQRVTLRCSPRSGDLSVYWYQQSLDQGLQFLIQYYNGEERAKGNILERFSAQQFPDLHSELNLSSLELGDSALYFCASSVGGAFDTIYFGEGSWLTVV.

This sequence joins TRBV7-9 and TRBJ1-1, with a tentative D call TRBD1 (6 bases). The CDR3 loop spans 15 amino acids. V lost 5 bases, J lost 4 bases, and 17 bases lay in between. CDR1 is SEHNR, CDR2 FQNEAQ, per germline (reference sequence). CDR3 sequence (DNA): TGTGCCAGCAGCCGGGGGGCAGGGATGGTCACTGAAGCTTTCTTT. Protein: CASSRGAGMVTEAFF.

The chain uses TRBV18 and TRBJ2-3; TRBD1 agrees at 8 bases. V shed 0 bases and J 2 bases; nucleotides not matched to a gene: 4. The CDR3 runs 16 residues. The germline V gene has CDR1 KGHSH and CDR2 LQKENI. The CDR3, as DNA: TGTGCCAGCTCACCACCGAACAGGGGGGACACAGATACGCAGTATTTT. This translates into CASSPPNRGDTDTQYF.

In this sample, this clone turned up a few times. This chain connects TRBV28 to TRBJ1-4, with unresolved D. Deletions cut 2 bases from V and 4 bases from J, with 11 bases between. The germline gives CDR1 MDHEN, CDR2 SYDVKM. The CDR3 is 15 amino acids. CDR3 nucleotide sequence: TGTGCCAGCAGTTTAGGCCCATCTTTTAATGAAAAACTGTTTTTT. Translation: CASSLGPSFNEKLFF.

The chain couples TRBV2 to TRBJ2-3; possible D gene TRBD2, 5 bases. Germline loops: CDR1 SNHLY, CDR2 FYNNEI. The CDR3 length is 15 residues. Deletions cut 8 bases from V and 1 base from J, with 16 bases between. The CDR3 is CASSGRSSGTDTQYF. The CDR3 DNA is TGTGCCAGCTCTGGTAGGAGTAGCGGCACAGATACGCAGTATTTT.

The rearrangement links TRBV28 to TRBJ1-4; tentative D call: TRBD1 (6 bases). CDR3 length equals 12 residues. Germline V CDR1 and CDR2: MDHEN, SYDVKM. Between the trimmed V and J ends, which lost 9 bases and 7 bases, there was a span of 12 bases. CDR3 DNA sequence: TGTGCCAGTACAGGGTATTCTGAAAAACTGTTTTTT. Encoded protein: CASTGYSEKLFF.

This chain connects TRBV7-2 to TRBJ2-7, with D perhaps matching TRBD2 (5 bases). Germline V gives CDR1 SGHTA, CDR2 FQGNSA. This CDR3 comprises 14 residues. With 1 base removed from V and 4 bases from J, the gap between germline ends came to 11 bases. The CDR3 spells CASSLVVGGYEQYF. CDR3 nucleotides: TGTGCCAGCAGCTTAGTAGTAGGCGGGTACGAGCAGTACTTC.

This clone showed up just a few times. V usage is TRBV9 and J usage is TRBJ2-3; TRBD1 agrees at 7 bases. This CDR3 contains 13 residues. V lost 0 bases to trimming and J lost 8 bases; unmatched junction nucleotides: 3. The V gene's germline CDR1 is SGDLS and CDR2 YYNGEE. The CDR3 is CASSVEGASTQYF. The CDR3 coding sequence is TGTGCCAGCAGCGTAGAGGGGGCCAGTACGCAGTATTTT.

Here the CDR3 DNA reads TGTGCCAGCAACACGGACAGGGGTTGGGGCGAGCAGTACTTC. Residues: CASNTDRGWGEQYF. This chain connects TRBV6-5 to TRBJ2-7; 9 bases are shared with TRBD1. V was pared by 7 bases and J by 6 bases, with 10 bases of the junction left unmatched. Germline values: CDR1 MNHEY, CDR2 SVGAGI. The CDR3 totals 14 residues.

The rearrangement uses TRBV27 and TRBJ1-5; D is undetermined. CDR1 and CDR2 from the germline V gene are MNHEY and SMNVEV (reference sequence). Trimming stripped 6 bases from V and 3 bases from J, with 24 bases between. The CDR3 is 18 amino acids. CDR3 amino acids: CASSPEKYVGWDNQPQHF. The CDR3 nucleotides are TGTGCCAGCAGCCCTGAAAAATATGTAGGGTGGGACAATCAGCCCCAGCATTTT.

This clone was seen a single time. The V gene is TRBV24-1, the J gene TRBJ2-3; D possibly corresponds to TRBD2 (8 bases). The length of the CDR3 is 15 residues. CDR1 is KGHDR and CDR2 is SFDVKD in the germline V gene. With 9 bases removed from V and 4 bases from J, the gap between germline ends came to 19 bases. DNA of the CDR3: TGTGCCACCCGTTCGGGAGGGGGCAACGCAGATACGCAGTATTTT. Protein: CATRSGGGNADTQYF.

This sequence joins TRBV6-5 and TRBJ2-7, with a tentative D call TRBD1 (6 bases). Between the trimmed V and J ends, which lost 2 bases and 5 bases, there was a span of 13 bases. The CDR3 sequence is 14 residues long. Germline lookup yields CDR1 MNHEY and CDR2 SVGAGI. The CDR3 protein is CASSYGGSNDEQYF. Here the CDR3 DNA reads TGTGCCAGCAGTTACGGGGGCTCTAACGACGAGCAGTACTTC.

This chain links TRBV6-5 with TRBJ2-4, with D perhaps TRBD2 (5 bases). CDR3 length: 14 amino acids. Looked up from germline, CDR1 is MNHEY and CDR2 is SVGAGI. The V end lost 5 bases, the J end lost 1 base, and 9 bases lay between the germline ends. Here the CDR3 reads CASSLGGAKNIQYF. The CDR3 bases are TGTGCCAGCAGTCTAGGCGGGGCCAAAAACATTCAGTACTTC.

The sample holds a few counts of this clone. For the CDR3, the DNA is TGTGCCAGCCGCTCCGGGGACGTTCAGCCCCAGCATTTT. Translation gives CASRSGDVQPQHF. The gene calls are TRBV2 and TRBJ1-5; D is possibly TRBD1 (5 bases). Trimming removed 8 bases at V and 6 bases at J, with 14 bases between. This CDR3 contains 13 residues. CDR1 is SNHLY, CDR2 FYNNEI, per germline.

V usage is TRBV12-3 or TRBV12-4 and J usage is TRBJ2-7, with a possible D match to TRBD2 (5 bases). This CDR3 has 12 amino acids. With 1 base removed from V and 7 bases from J, the gap between germline ends came to 8 bases. The CDR3 bases are TGTGCCAGCAGTTTAGGCCGGAGGGAGCAGTACTTC. Its protein product is CASSLGRREQYF.

J is TRBJ1-5 and V is TRBV7-6, with TRBD1 identical over 12 bases. CDR3 length equals 15 residues. The V gene end was trimmed by 4 bases and the J gene end by 7 bases; junction bases not matched to a gene: 5. Germline V gene data show CDR1 as SGHVS and CDR2 as FNYEAQ. The CDR3 DNA sequence: TGTGCCAGCAGCTGGGGACAGGGGGCGGAACAGCCCCAGCATTTT. Its protein is CASSWGQGAEQPQHF.